These 20 T cell receptor beta chains were all obtained from the same sample, sequenced in a study of CD8 T cells in acute hepatitis C reinfection. Assay: immunoSEQ multiplex PCR; the TCRdb copy retains only in-frame clones and omits some. The table includes over 35,000 clones, just under 90% detected once. Time point in this sample: naive CD8 control sorted from an acute-time-point sample. Sequencing was done on a sample of naive CD8+ T cells from PBMCs. Every receptor here comes from a man aged 25-40 years with chronic hepatitis C.

This chain uses TRBV9 with TRBJ2-2; D gene ambiguous. CDR1 and CDR2 from the germline V gene are SGDLS and YYNGEE. Trimming took 0 bases from V and 6 from J, leaving 9 bases between them. The CDR3 covers 14 residues. The CDR3 DNA follows: TGTGCCAGCAGCGTAGGTGTGACTGCCGGGGAGCTGTTTTTT. Translated, it gives CASSVGVTAGELFF.

The CDR3 spells CASSGDRAAKNIQYF. The CDR3 bases are TGCGCCAGCAGTGGGGACAGGGCAGCCAAAAACATTCAGTACTTC. The chain recombines TRBV10-2 with TRBJ2-4; 9 positions agree with TRBD1. CDR3 length equals 15 residues. Trimming took 4 bases from V and 0 from J; bases not matched to a gene: 1. Germline-derived CDR1 and CDR2 are WSHSY and SAAADI.

The chain employs TRBV19 and TRBJ2-1; 7 nucleotides align to TRBD2. In germline, CDR1 is LNHDA, CDR2 SQIVND (reference sequence). This CDR3 spans 16 amino acids. V lost 7 bases to trimming and J lost 4 bases; unmatched junction nucleotides: 13. CDR3 protein: CASTPSGGNGYNEQFF. The CDR3 nucleotides are TGTGCCAGTACTCCTAGCGGAGGAAACGGTTACAATGAGCAGTTCTTC. Using reference TRBV19 and TRBJ2-1 for the parts outside the CDR3, the full variable domain is DGGITQSPKYLFRKEGQNVTLSCEQNLNHDAMYWYRQDPGQGLRLIYYSQIVNDFQKGDIAEGYSVSREKKESFPLTVTSAQKNPTAFYLCASTPSGGNGYNEQFFGPGTRLTVL.

The V gene is TRBV11-2, the J gene TRBJ2-1, with D tentatively TRBD2 (5 bases). The length of the CDR3 is 14 residues. Trimming removed 3 bases from V and 0 bases from J, with 6 bases in between. The germline V gene encodes CDR1 SGHAT and CDR2 FQNNGV. CDR3 DNA sequence: TGTGCCAGCAGCTTGGGGAGCTCCTACAATGAGCAGTTCTTC. As protein: CASSLGSSYNEQFF.

V usage is TRBV18 and J usage is TRBJ2-1; D call uncertain. CDR3 length: 11 amino acids. V was pared by 3 bases and J by 7 bases, with 4 bases between. Germline V CDR1 and CDR2: KGHSH, LQKENI. The CDR3: CASSPGNEQFF. The CDR3 DNA sequence: TGTGCCAGCTCACCCGGGAATGAGCAGTTCTTC.

V gene TRBV19 combines with J gene TRBJ2-3; the match to TRBD1 covers 8 bases. Germline lookup yields CDR1 LNHDA and CDR2 SQIVND (reference sequence). This CDR3 spans 15 amino acids. The J segment lost 2 bases and the V segment lost 4 bases, leaving 5 bases of the junction unmatched. For the CDR3, the DNA is TGTGCCAGTAGTAACGGACAGGGATCCACAGATACGCAGTATTTT. Its protein is CASSNGQGSTDTQYF. Full variable domain (outside the CDR3, taken from reference TRBV19 and TRBJ2-3): DGGITQSPKYLFRKEGQNVTLSCEQNLNHDAMYWYRQDPGQGLRLIYYSQIVNDFQKGDIAEGYSVSREKKESFPLTVTSAQKNPTAFYLCASSNGQGSTDTQYFGPGTRLTVL.

This clone came up a few times. The V gene is TRBV19, the J gene TRBJ2-7; no firm D call. Germline values: CDR1 LNHDA, CDR2 SQIVND (reference sequence). The V end was cut by 4 bases, the J end by 4 bases, with 11 bases between. This CDR3 contains 13 residues. CDR3: CASSNLLGYEQYF. The CDR3 nucleotides read TGTGCCAGTAGTAACCTCTTAGGGTACGAGCAGTACTTC.

The CDR3 protein is CASSSSRDREYTEAFF. DNA for the CDR3: TGTGCCAGCAGCAGTAGCCGGGACAGGGAATACACTGAAGCTTTCTTT. The chain is built from TRBV7-9 and TRBJ1-1, with TRBD1 matching 9 bases. CDR3 length: 16 amino acids. The J segment lost 3 bases and the V segment lost 5 bases, leaving 10 bases of the junction unmatched. The germline gives CDR1 SEHNR, CDR2 FQNEAQ (reference sequence). The full variable domain, rest sourced from reference TRBV7-9 and TRBJ1-1, is DTGVSQNPRHKITKRGQNVTFRCDPISEHNRLYWYRQTLGQGPEFLTYFQNEAQLEKSRLLSDRFSAERPKGSFSTLEIQRTEQGDSAMYLCASSSSRDREYTEAFFGQGTRLTVV.

This clone was seen a handful of times. The chain recombines TRBV4-2 with TRBJ2-2; 10 nucleotides agree with TRBD2. Losses at the gene ends were 1 base for V and 4 bases for J; bases not matched to a gene: 6. In germline, CDR1 is LGHNA, CDR2 YNFKEQ. The CDR3 totals 17 residues. The CDR3 spells CASSQGKAGGRTGELFF. CDR3 sequence (DNA): TGTGCCAGCAGCCAAGGAAAAGCGGGAGGGCGCACCGGGGAGCTGTTTTTT.

The chain links TRBV12-5 to TRBJ2-5; D uncertain. CDR3 length: 14 amino acids. In germline, CDR1 is LGHNT, CDR2 FRNRAP. V was trimmed by 0 bases and J by 2 bases, leaving 7 bases between them. The CDR3 nucleotides read TGTGCTAGTGGTTTGGTAGTTTCGCAAGAGACCCAGTACTTC. Translating it yields CASGLVVSQETQYF.

The rearrangement joins TRBV7-9 to TRBJ2-5, with D possibly TRBD2 on 5 matching bases. Trimming removed 3 bases at V and 3 bases at J, with 11 bases between. In germline, CDR1 is SEHNR, CDR2 FQNEAQ (reference sequence). There are 14 residues in the CDR3. CDR3 coding DNA: TGTGCCAGCAGCTTCACCGGGGATGAAGAGACCCAGTACTTC. It translates to CASSFTGDEETQYF.

The chain joins TRBV13 to TRBJ2-7, with unresolved D. Germline lookup yields CDR1 PRHDT and CDR2 FYEKMQ (reference sequence). The CDR3 extends over 13 amino acids. V lost 5 bases, J lost 5 bases, and 13 bases lay in between. The CDR3 coding sequence is TGTGCCAGCAGCCCGAACGGTCTCCACGAGCAGTACTTC. This translates into CASSPNGLHEQYF.

The genes are TRBV6-5 and TRBJ2-4; tentative D call: TRBD1 (6 bases). Germline assignment: CDR1 MNHEY and CDR2 SVGAGI. V was trimmed by 7 bases and J by 6 bases, leaving 10 bases between them. This CDR3 region has 12 residues. The CDR3 region has the DNA TGTGCCAGCACAGGGGACGGAAACATTCAGTACTTC. As protein: CASTGDGNIQYF.

The chain combines TRBV10-3 with TRBJ2-1; TRBD1 matches 9 bases. Germline V CDR1 and CDR2: ENHRY, SYGVKD. The CDR3 has 14 amino acids. Germline trimming cut 4 bases from V and 6 bases from J; bases unmatched to any gene: 4. The CDR3 is CAISGQQGANEQFF. CDR3 nucleotides: TGTGCCATCAGTGGACAACAGGGGGCCAATGAGCAGTTCTTC.

The chain joins TRBV4-1 to TRBJ2-1, with 10 bases that match TRBD2. CDR3 length: 17 amino acids. The V gene's germline CDR1 is MGHRA and CDR2 YSYEKL. After removal of 0 bases from V and 1 base from J, the junction contained 3 bases not matched to a gene. In nucleotides, the CDR3 is TGCGCCAGCAGCCAAGATTCACTAGCGGGATCCTACAATGAGCAGTTCTTC. As protein: CASSQDSLAGSYNEQFF.

The rearrangement uses TRBV5-1 and TRBJ2-1; D is perhaps TRBD2 (7 bases). This CDR3 spans 16 amino acids. Per the germline V gene, CDR1 is SGHRS and CDR2 is YFSETQ. Between the trimmed V and J ends, which lost 0 bases and 7 bases, there was a span of 17 bases. The CDR3 sequence is CASSLDGRGANNEQFF. The DNA for the CDR3 is TGCGCCAGCAGCTTGGACGGACGGGGGGCTAATAATGAGCAGTTCTTC.

The CDR3 is CASSFRDRGLNEQYF. CDR3 coding DNA: TGTGCCAGCAGCTTCCGGGACAGGGGGCTGAACGAGCAGTACTTC. V is TRBV7-9 and J is TRBJ2-7, with 12 bases identical to TRBD1. V trimming: 3 bases; J trimming: 5 bases; junction bases outside the gene matches: 5. The CDR3 loop spans 15 amino acids. CDR1 and CDR2 (germline): SEHNR, FQNEAQ (reference sequence). The full variable domain, completed using reference TRBV7-9 and TRBJ2-7, is DTGVSQNPRHKITKRGQNVTFRCDPISEHNRLYWYRQTLGQGPEFLTYFQNEAQLEKSRLLSDRFSAERPKGSFSTLEIQRTEQGDSAMYLCASSFRDRGLNEQYFGPGTRLTVT.

This sequence joins TRBV6-5 and TRBJ1-2, with 10 positions matching TRBD1. The CDR3 runs 15 residues. Germline V CDR1 and CDR2: MNHEY, SVGAGI. The V and J ends lost 7 bases and 2 bases, in that order; junction bases with no gene match: 7. The CDR3 here is CASTDRGHWNYGYTF. In nucleotides, the CDR3 is TGTGCCAGCACAGACAGGGGGCACTGGAACTATGGCTACACCTTC.

The rearrangement links TRBV6-5 to TRBJ2-7, with 9 bases that match TRBD2. With 5 bases clipped from V and 5 bases from J, the junction kept 10 bases outside the gene matches. Germline-derived CDR1 and CDR2 are MNHEY and SVGAGI. This CDR3 has 15 amino acids. The DNA of the CDR3 is TGTGCCAGCAGTGTTATAGCGGGAGCCTCTCACGAGCAGTACTTC. Its protein product is CASSVIAGASHEQYF.

The J gene is TRBJ2-3, the V gene TRBV19; unclear D gene. The CDR3 spans 11 residues. Per germline, CDR1 LNHDA and CDR2 SQIVND (reference sequence). Between the trimmed V and J ends, which lost 6 bases and 6 bases, there was a span of 7 bases. CDR3 protein: CASRRKDTQYF. The CDR3 DNA follows: TGTGCCAGTAGGCGGAAGGATACGCAGTATTTT. The variable domain in full, with the rest retrieved from reference TRBV19 and TRBJ2-3, is DGGITQSPKYLFRKEGQNVTLSCEQNLNHDAMYWYRQDPGQGLRLIYYSQIVNDFQKGDIAEGYSVSREKKESFPLTVTSAQKNPTAFYLCASRRKDTQYFGPGTRLTVL.